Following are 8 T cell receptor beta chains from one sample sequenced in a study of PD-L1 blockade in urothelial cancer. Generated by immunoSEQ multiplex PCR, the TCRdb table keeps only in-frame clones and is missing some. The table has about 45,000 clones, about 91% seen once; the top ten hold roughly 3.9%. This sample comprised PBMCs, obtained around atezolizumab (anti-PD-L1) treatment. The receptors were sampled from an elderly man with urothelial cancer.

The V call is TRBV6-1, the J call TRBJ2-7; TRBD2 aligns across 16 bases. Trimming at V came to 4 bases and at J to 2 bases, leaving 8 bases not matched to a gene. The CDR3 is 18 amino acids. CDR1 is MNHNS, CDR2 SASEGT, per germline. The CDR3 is CASSAGTSGRGGTYEQYF. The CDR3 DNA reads TGTGCCAGCAGTGCAGGGACTAGCGGGAGGGGAGGGACCTACGAGCAGTACTTC.

The CDR3: CASTRPSSGNTIYF. DNA of the CDR3: TGCGCCAGCACCCGTCCTTCCTCTGGAAACACCATATATTTT. The rearrangement uses TRBV10-2 and TRBJ1-3, with D uncertain. Trimming took 7 bases from V and 0 from J, leaving 10 bases between them. The CDR3 is 14 residues long. Germline values: CDR1 WSHSY, CDR2 SAAADI.

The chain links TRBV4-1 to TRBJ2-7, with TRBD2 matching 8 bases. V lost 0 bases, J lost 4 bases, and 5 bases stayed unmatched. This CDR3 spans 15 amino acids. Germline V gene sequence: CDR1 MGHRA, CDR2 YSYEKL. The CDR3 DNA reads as TGCGCCAGCAGCCAAGATATCAGCGGGAGTTACGAGCAGTACTTC. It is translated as CASSQDISGSYEQYF.

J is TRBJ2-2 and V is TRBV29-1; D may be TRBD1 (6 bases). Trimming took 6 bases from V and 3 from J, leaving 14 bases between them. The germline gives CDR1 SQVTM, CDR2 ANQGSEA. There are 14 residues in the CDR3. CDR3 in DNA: TGCAGCGTCTCGGACAGCGCCGACACCGGGGAGCTGTTTTTT. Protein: CSVSDSADTGELFF.

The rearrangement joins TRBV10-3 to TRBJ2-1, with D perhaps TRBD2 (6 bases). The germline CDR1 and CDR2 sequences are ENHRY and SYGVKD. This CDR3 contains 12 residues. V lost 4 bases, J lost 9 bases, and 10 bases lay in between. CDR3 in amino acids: CAISGGEGEQFF. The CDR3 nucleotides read TGTGCCATCAGTGGGGGGGAAGGTGAGCAGTTCTTC.

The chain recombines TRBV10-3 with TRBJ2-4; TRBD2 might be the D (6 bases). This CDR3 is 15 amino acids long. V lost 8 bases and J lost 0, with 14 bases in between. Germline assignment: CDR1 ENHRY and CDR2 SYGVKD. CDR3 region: CAIGLGAGAKNIQYF. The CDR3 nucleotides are TGTGCCATCGGGCTGGGAGCGGGAGCCAAAAACATTCAGTACTTC.

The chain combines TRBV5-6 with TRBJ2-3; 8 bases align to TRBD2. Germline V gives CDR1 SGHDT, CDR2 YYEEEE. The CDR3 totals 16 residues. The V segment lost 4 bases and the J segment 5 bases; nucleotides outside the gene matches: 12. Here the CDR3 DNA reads TGTGCCAGCAGCGTATTACTAGCGGCGGGGGGAGATACGCAGTATTTT. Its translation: CASSVLLAAGGDTQYF.

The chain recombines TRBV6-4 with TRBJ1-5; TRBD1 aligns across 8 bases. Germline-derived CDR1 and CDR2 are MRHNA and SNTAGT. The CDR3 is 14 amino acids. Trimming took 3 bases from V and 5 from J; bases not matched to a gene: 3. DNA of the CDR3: TGTGCCAGCAGTGAACAGGGGGGCGATCAGCCCCAGCATTTT. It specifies CASSEQGGDQPQHF.